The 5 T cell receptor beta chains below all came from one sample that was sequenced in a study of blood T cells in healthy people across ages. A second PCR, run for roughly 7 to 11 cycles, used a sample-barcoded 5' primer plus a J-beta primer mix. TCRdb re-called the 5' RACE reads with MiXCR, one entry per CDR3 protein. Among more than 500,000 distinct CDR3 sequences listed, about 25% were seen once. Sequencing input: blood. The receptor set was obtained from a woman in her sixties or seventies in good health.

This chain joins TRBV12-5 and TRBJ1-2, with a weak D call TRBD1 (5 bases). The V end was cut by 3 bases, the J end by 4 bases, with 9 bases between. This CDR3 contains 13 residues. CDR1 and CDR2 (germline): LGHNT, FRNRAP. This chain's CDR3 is CASGLPGGYGYTF. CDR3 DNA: TGTGCTAGTGGTTTACCGGGGGGCTATGGCTACACCTTC.

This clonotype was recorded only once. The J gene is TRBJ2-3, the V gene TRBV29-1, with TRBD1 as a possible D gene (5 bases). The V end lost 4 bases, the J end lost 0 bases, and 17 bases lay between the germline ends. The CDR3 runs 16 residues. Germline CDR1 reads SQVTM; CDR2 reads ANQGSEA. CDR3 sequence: CSVVGVTGTSTDTQYF. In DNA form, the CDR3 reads TGCAGCGTTGTAGGGGTGACGGGTACTAGCACAGATACGCAGTATTTT.

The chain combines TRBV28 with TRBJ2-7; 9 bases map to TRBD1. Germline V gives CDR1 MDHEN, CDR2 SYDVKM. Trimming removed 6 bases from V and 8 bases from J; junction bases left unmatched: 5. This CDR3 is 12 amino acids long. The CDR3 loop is CASSTDRGKQYF. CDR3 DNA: TGTGCCAGCAGCACGGACAGGGGAAAGCAGTACTTC.

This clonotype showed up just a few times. CDR3 loop: CASSVGQGGAFF. CDR3 nucleotide sequence: TGTGCCAGCAGCGTAGGACAGGGGGGAGCTTTCTTT. The chain links TRBV7-9 to TRBJ1-1; the match to TRBD1 covers 10 bases. CDR3 length: 12 amino acids. Germline V gives CDR1 SEHNR, CDR2 FQNEAQ (reference sequence). The junction had 4 bases not matched to a gene; V was cut back by 5 bases and J by 10 bases.

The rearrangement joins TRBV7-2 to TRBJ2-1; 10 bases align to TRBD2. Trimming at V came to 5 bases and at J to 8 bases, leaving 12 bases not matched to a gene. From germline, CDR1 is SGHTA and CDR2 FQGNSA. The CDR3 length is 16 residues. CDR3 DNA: TGTGCCAGCAGCCAAATAGCGGGGGGAGGTAACTATGAGCAGTTCTTC. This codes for CASSQIAGGGNYEQFF.